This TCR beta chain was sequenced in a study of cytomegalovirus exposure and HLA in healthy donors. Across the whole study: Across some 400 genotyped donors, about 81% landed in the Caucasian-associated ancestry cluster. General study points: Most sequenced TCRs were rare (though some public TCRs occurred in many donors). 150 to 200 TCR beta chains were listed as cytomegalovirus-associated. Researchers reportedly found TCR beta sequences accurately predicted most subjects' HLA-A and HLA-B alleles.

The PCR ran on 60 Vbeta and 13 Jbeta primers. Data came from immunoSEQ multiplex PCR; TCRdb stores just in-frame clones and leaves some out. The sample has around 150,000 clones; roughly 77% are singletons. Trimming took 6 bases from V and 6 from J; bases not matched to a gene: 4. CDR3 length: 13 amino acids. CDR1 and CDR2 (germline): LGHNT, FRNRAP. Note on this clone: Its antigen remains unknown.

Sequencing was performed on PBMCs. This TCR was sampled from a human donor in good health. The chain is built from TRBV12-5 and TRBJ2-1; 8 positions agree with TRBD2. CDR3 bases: TGTGCTAGTGGCGGGGGGGATTTCAATGAGCAGTTCTTC. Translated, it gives CASGGGDFNEQFF.